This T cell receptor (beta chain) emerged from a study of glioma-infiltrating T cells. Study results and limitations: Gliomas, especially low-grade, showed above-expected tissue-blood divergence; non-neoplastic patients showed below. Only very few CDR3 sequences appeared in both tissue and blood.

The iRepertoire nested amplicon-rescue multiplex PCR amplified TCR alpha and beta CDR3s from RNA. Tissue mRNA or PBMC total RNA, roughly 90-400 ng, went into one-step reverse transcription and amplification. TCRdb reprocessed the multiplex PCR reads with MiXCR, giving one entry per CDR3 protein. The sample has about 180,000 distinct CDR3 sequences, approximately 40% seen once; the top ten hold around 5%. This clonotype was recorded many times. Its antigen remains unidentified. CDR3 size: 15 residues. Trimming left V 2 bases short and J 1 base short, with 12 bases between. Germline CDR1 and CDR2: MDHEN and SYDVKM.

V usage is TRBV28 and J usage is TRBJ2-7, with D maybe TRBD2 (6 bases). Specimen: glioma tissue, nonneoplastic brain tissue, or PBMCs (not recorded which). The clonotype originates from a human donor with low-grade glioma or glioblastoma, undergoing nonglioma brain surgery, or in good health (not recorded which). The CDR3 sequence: CASSLQRRGSYEQYF. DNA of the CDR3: TGTGCCAGCAGTTTACAGAGACGGGGGTCCTACGAGCAGTACTTC. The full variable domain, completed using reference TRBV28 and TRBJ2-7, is DVKVTQSSRYLVKRTGEKVFLECVQDMDHENMFWYRQDPGLGLRLIYFSYDVKMKEKGDIPEGYSVSREKKERFSLILESASTNQTSMYLCASSLQRRGSYEQYFGPGTRLTVT.